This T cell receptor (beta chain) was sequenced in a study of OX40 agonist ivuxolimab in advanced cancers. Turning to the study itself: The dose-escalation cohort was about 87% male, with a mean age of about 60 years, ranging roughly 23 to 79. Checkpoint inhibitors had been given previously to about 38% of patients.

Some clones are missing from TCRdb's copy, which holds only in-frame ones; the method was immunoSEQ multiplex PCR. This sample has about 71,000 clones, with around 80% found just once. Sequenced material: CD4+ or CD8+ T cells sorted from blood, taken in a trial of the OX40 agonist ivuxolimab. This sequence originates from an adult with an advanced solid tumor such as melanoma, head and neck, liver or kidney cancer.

Here the CDR3 DNA reads TGCGCCAGCAGCTCGGGACTAGTGGAGACCCAGTACTTC. It codes for CASSSGLVETQYF. The V call is TRBV5-1, the J call TRBJ2-5, with TRBD2 matching 8 bases. The CDR3 length is 13 residues. Germline-derived CDR1 and CDR2 are SGHRS and YFSETQ. With V trimmed by 3 bases and J by 5 bases, 3 bases remained unmatched.